The clone carrying this T cell receptor (beta chain) shows up as medium-sized by frequency. CDR3 length equals 17 residues. CDR1 and CDR2 from the germline V gene are SQVTM and ANQGSEA. The TCR beta sequencing libraries came from UMI-labeled 5' RACE. TCRdb derives one entry per CDR3 protein from the 5' RACE reads, leaving out DNA. This repertoire comprises some 7,000 distinct CDR3 sequences; its ten largest clones make up 20% to 25%. The entry originates in a study of human CD8 memory T cell subsets. The V call is TRBV29-1, the J call TRBJ2-5; TCRdb outputs TRBD1, but without DNA this stays unchecked. The receptor comes from a human donor in good health. Sequencing input: CD8+ T cells from PBMCs. CDR3: CSVEGLPGQGDGETQYF.